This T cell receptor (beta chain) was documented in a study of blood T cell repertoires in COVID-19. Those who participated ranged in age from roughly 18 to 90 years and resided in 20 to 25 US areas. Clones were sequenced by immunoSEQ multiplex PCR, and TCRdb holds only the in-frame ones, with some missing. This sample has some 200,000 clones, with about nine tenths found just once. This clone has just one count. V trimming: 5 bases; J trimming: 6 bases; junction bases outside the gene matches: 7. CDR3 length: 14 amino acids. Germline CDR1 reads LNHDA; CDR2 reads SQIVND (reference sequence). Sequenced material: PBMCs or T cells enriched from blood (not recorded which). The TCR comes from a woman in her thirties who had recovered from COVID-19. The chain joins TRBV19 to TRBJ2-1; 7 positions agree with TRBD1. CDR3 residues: CASSRAQGVNEQFF. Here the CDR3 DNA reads TGTGCCAGTAGTCGGGCTCAGGGGGTCAATGAGCAGTTCTTC.